A selection of T cell receptor beta chains follows, all from one sample in a study of T cell changes during pregnancy in multiple sclerosis. Method: immunoSEQ multiplex PCR; TCRdb's copy keeps in-frame clones and lacks some. Seen here are 55,000 to 70,000 clones, 92% observed once, and the top ten hold just over 3%. This specimen was CD8+ T cells from peripheral blood mononuclear cells, taken in the third trimester of pregnancy. The receptors were gathered from a female donor in good health, enrolled as a control in a pregnancy study. Both conserved end residues are part of each CDR3. D genes are given only for firm matches. Expanded clones are given a class, and other clones once, few, many or no size at all.

J gene: TRBJ1-1
clone size: .
V gene: TRBV4-3
D gene: TRBD1
CDR3 DNA: TGCGCCAGCAGCCAAGCCCGGGACAGTGAAGCTTTCTTT
CDR3 protein: CASSQARDSEAFF

J gene: TRBJ2-7
clone size: .
V gene: TRBV19
D gene: TRBD1
CDR3 DNA: TGTGCCAGTAGTATAGATAGTAAGGGGACAGGTTACTACGAGCAGTACTTC
CDR3 protein: CASSIDSKGTGYYEQYF

J gene: TRBJ1-1
clone size: once
V gene: TRBV7-9
D gene: .
CDR3 DNA: TGTGCCAGCAGCGCGGGCGGGGCTGAAGCTTTCTTT
CDR3 protein: CASSAGGAEAFF

J gene: TRBJ1-1
clone size: .
V gene: TRBV30
D gene: .
CDR3 DNA: TGTGCCTGGACCCTCGGGGGGTTCGCTGAAGCTTTCTTT
CDR3 protein: CAWTLGGFAEAFF

J gene: TRBJ2-3
clone size: .
V gene: TRBV13
D gene: .
CDR3 DNA: TGTGCCAGCAGCTCCTGGACGGGAAGAAGCACAGATACGCAGTATTTT
CDR3 protein: CASSSWTGRSTDTQYF

J gene: TRBJ1-1
clone size: .
V gene: TRBV13
D gene: .
CDR3 DNA: TGTGCCAGCAGCGAGGAACAGGGAGGGGGCACTGAAGCTTTCTTT
CDR3 protein: CASSEEQGGGTEAFF

J gene: TRBJ1-1
clone size: few
V gene: TRBV19
D gene: TRBD1
CDR3 DNA: TGTGCCAGTAGTGAACAGGGGGCGGATGAAGCTTTCTTT
CDR3 protein: CASSEQGADEAFF

J gene: TRBJ2-7
clone size: .
V gene: TRBV16
D gene: TRBD1
CDR3 DNA: TGTGCCAGCAGCCAATCCGGGACAGGGGGCGAGCAGTACTTC
CDR3 protein: CASSQSGTGGEQYF

J gene: TRBJ2-1
clone size: .
V gene: TRBV14
D gene: TRBD1
CDR3 DNA: TGTGCCAGCAGCCAAGATTGGACCATGGGACAGGGGGCGTCCAATGAGCAGTTCTTC
CDR3 protein: CASSQDWTMGQGASNEQFF

J gene: TRBJ1-5
clone size: .
V gene: TRBV4-1
D gene: TRBD1
CDR3 DNA: TGCGCCAGCAGCCAAGTGGACAGGGACCCGGGTCAGCCCCAGCATTTT
CDR3 protein: CASSQVDRDPGQPQHF

J gene: TRBJ1-2
clone size: .
V gene: TRBV16
D gene: TRBD1
CDR3 DNA: TGTGCCAGCAGTCAATCAATGGACAGGTATTACTATGGCTACACCTTC
CDR3 protein: CASSQSMDRYYYGYTF

J gene: TRBJ2-3
clone size: .
V gene: TRBV12-5
D gene: TRBD2
CDR3 DNA: TGTGCTAGTGGTTCCTCGGGACTAGCGACAGATACGCAGTATTTT
CDR3 protein: CASGSSGLATDTQYF

J gene: TRBJ1-6
clone size: .
V gene: TRBV14
D gene: .
CDR3 DNA: TGTGCCAGCAGCCAAGGGACAGTCGGCTATAATTCACCCCTCCACTTT
CDR3 protein: CASSQGTVGYNSPLHF

J gene: TRBJ1-2
clone size: few
V gene: TRBV10-2
D gene: .
CDR3 DNA: TGCGCCACCGCAACCGAGCAGGGAGGCTACACCTTC
CDR3 protein: CATATEQGGYTF

J gene: TRBJ2-1
clone size: once
V gene: TRBV27
D gene: .
CDR3 DNA: TGTGCCAGCTCCCCCGGGTTCTCCTACAATGAGCAGTTCTTC
CDR3 protein: CASSPGFSYNEQFF

J gene: TRBJ1-2
clone size: .
V gene: TRBV4-3
D gene: TRBD1
CDR3 DNA: TGCGCCAGCAGCCTGGCCGGGACAGGGACCTATGGCTACACCTTC
CDR3 protein: CASSLAGTGTYGYTF

J gene: TRBJ1-2
clone size: once
V gene: TRBV5-6
D gene: .
CDR3 DNA: TGTGCCAGCAGCTTGGTTACAGGGAACTATGGCTACACCTTC
CDR3 protein: CASSLVTGNYGYTF

J gene: TRBJ1-6
clone size: .
V gene: TRBV9
D gene: TRBD1
CDR3 DNA: TGTGCCAGCAGCGTGGGACAGGGGTTGACCTATAATTCACCCCTCCACTTT
CDR3 protein: CASSVGQGLTYNSPLHF

J gene: TRBJ2-7
clone size: .
V gene: TRBV4-3
D gene: .
CDR3 DNA: TGCGCCAGCAGCCAGGGTATGGAGGGGACCTACGAGCAGTACTTC
CDR3 protein: CASSQGMEGTYEQYF

J gene: TRBJ1-2
clone size: .
V gene: TRBV4-1
D gene: TRBD1
CDR3 DNA: TGCGCCAGCAGCCAGGACAGGGGTTTGGACTATGGCTACACCTTC
CDR3 protein: CASSQDRGLDYGYTF

J gene: TRBJ2-5
clone size: once
V gene: TRBV27
D gene: TRBD1
CDR3 DNA: TGTGCCAGCGGTTACGGACAGGGCAAGACCCAGTACTTC
CDR3 protein: CASGYGQGKTQYF

J gene: TRBJ2-7
clone size: .
V gene: TRBV6-5
D gene: .
CDR3 DNA: TGTGCCAGCAGTTACTCTACAGGGACCTCCTACGAGCAGTACTTC
CDR3 protein: CASSYSTGTSYEQYF